This T cell receptor beta chain was captured in a study of blood T cell repertoires in COVID-19. The wider study: Collection of acute and convalescent COVID-19 samples took place in the United States, Italy and Spain. In each case, the material was cDNA or gDNA derived from T cells, B-cell-depleted T cells, or PBMCs.

In the original workflow: Nucleated cell number was recorded as an estimate derived from reference gene primer amplification. Assay used: immunoSEQ multiplex PCR; TCRdb lists only in-frame clones, some missing. That table gives V, J and clone size, and the DNA gave D and trimming. The table records about 160,000 clones, 60% to 85% of them present only once. This CDR3 comprises 15 residues. V trimming: 6 bases; J trimming: 6 bases; junction bases outside the gene matches: 8. In germline, CDR1 is SNHLY, CDR2 FYNNEI. The sample was peripheral blood. The origin of this receptor is a man in his sixties with acute or convalescent COVID-19. This sequence joins TRBV2 and TRBJ1-5; TRBD1 matches at 10 bases. This CDR3 reads CASSLDRGLGQPQHF. The CDR3 DNA follows: TGTGCCAGCAGCCTCGACAGGGGGCTTGGTCAGCCCCAGCATTTT.